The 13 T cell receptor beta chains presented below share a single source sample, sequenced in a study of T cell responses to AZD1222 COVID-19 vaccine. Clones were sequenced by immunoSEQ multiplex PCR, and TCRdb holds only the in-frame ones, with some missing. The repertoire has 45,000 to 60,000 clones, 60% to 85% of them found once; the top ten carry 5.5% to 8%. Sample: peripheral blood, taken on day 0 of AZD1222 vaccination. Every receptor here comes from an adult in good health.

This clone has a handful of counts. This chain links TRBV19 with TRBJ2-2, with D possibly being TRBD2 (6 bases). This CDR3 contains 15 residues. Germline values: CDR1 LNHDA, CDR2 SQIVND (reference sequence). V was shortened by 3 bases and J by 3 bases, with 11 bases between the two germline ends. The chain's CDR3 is CASSMGRGYTGELFF. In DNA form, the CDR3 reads TGTGCCAGTAGTATGGGGCGGGGATACACCGGGGAGCTGTTTTTT.

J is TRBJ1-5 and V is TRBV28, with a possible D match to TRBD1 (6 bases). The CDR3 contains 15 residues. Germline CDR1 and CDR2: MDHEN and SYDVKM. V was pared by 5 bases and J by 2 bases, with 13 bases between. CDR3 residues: CASSHSGAGNQPQHF. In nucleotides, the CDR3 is TGTGCCAGCAGTCATTCAGGGGCGGGCAATCAGCCCCAGCATTTT. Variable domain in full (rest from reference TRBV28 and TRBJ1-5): DVKVTQSSRYLVKRTGEKVFLECVQDMDHENMFWYRQDPGLGLRLIYFSYDVKMKEKGDIPEGYSVSREKKERFSLILESASTNQTSMYLCASSHSGAGNQPQHFGDGTRLSIL.

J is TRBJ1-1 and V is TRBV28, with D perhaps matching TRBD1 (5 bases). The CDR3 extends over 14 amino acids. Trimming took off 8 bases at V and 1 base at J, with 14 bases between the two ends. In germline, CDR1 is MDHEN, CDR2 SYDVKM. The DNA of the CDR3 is TGTGCCAGCGCCAGGGCGCAGGGGAACACTGAAGCTTTCTTT. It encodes CASARAQGNTEAFF.

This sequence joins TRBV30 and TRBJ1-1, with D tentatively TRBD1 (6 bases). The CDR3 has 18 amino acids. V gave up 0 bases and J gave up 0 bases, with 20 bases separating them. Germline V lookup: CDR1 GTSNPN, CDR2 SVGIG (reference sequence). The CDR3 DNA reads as TGTGCCTGGAGTGTATGGGGAGGGCAGGGGACAATGAACACTGAAGCTTTCTTT. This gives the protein CAWSVWGGQGTMNTEAFF. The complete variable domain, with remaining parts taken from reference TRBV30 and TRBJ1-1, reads SQTIHQWPATLVQPVGSPLSLECTVEGTSNPNLYWYRQAAGRGLQLLFYSVGIGQISSEVPQNLSASRPQDRQFILSSKKLLLSDSGFYLCAWSVWGGQGTMNTEAFFGQGTRLTVV.

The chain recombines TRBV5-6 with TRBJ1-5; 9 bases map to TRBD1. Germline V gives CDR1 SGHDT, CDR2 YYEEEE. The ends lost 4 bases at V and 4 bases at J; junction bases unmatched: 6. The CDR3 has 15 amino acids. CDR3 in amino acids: CASSEAGTGNQPQHF. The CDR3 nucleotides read TGTGCCAGCAGCGAAGCCGGGACAGGGAATCAGCCCCAGCATTTT.

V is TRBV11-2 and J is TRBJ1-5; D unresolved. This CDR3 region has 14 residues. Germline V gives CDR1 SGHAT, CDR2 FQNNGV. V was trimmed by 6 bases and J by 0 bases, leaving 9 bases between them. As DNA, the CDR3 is TGTGCCAGCAGTCCGGATATTAGCAATCAGCCCCAGCATTTT. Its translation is CASSPDISNQPQHF.

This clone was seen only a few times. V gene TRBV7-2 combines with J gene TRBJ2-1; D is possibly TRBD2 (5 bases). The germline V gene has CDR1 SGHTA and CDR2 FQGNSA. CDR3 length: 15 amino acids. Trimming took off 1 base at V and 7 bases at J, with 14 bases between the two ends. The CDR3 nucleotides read TGTGCCAGCAGCTTAGAGGGTCCGGGATGGAATGAGCAGTTCTTC. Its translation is CASSLEGPGWNEQFF.

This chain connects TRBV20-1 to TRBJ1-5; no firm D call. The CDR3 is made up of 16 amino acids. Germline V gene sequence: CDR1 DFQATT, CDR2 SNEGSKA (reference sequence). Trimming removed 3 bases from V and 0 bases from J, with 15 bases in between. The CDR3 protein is CSASPLHDYSNQPQHF. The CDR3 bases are TGCAGTGCTAGTCCCCTCCATGACTATAGCAATCAGCCCCAGCATTTT.

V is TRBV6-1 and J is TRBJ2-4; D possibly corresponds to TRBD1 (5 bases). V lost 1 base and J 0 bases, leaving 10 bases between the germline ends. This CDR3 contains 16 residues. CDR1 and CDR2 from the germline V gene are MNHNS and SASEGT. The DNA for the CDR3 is TGTGCCAGCAGTGAAGGGGGCTGGGTAGCCAAAAACATTCAGTACTTC. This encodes CASSEGGWVAKNIQYF.

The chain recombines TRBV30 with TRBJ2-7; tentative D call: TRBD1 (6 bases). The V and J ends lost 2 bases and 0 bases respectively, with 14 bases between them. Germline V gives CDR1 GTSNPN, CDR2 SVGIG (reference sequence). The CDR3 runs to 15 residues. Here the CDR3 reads CAWSPPGASSYEQYF. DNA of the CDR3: TGTGCCTGGAGTCCCCCAGGGGCTTCCTCCTACGAGCAGTACTTC.

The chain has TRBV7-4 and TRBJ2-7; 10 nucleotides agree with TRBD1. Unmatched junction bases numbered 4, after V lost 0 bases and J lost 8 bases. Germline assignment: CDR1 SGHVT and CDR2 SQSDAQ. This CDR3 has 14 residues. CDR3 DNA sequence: TGTGCCAGCAGCTTAGCGGGACAGGGGAGCAAGCAGTACGTC. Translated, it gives CASSLAGQGSKQYV.

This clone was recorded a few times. The CDR3 here is CASRRLGSPTYEQYF. The CDR3 DNA reads as TGTGCCAGCAGACGACTAGGAAGCCCTACCTACGAGCAGTACTTC. The chain has TRBV2 and TRBJ2-7; TRBD2 is a possible D gene (6 bases). This CDR3 contains 15 residues. CDR1 SNHLY and CDR2 FYNNEI come from the germline V gene. V shed 6 bases and J shed 2 bases, with 17 bases lying between them.

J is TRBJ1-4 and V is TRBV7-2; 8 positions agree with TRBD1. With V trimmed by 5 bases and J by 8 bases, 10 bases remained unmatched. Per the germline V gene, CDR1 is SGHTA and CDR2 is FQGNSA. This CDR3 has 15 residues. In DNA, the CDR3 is TGTGCCAGCAGCCAGAGGCAGGGGGCACGGGAAAAACTGTTTTTT. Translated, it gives CASSQRQGAREKLFF.